The 14 T cell receptor beta chains listed next were all sequenced from one sample in a study of OX40 agonist ivuxolimab in advanced cancers. Clones were sequenced by immunoSEQ multiplex PCR, and TCRdb holds only the in-frame ones, with some missing. The sample includes 100,000 to 120,000 clones, less than 95% of them seen just once. Sequencing was performed on CD4+ or CD8+ T cells sorted from blood, taken in a trial of the OX40 agonist ivuxolimab. These receptors all stem from an adult with an advanced solid tumor such as melanoma, head and neck, liver or kidney cancer.

The chain is built from TRBV7-3 and TRBJ1-2; D is perhaps TRBD1 (5 bases). Trimming shortened V by 5 bases and J by 7 bases, and 17 bases separated the two germline ends. The CDR3 is 14 residues long. CDR1 and CDR2 (germline): SGHTA, FQGTGA. In nucleotides, the CDR3 is TGTGCCAGCAGCCTCGGCGGGGCAGGGAGTGGCTACACCTTC. This codes for CASSLGGAGSGYTF.

V is TRBV20-1 and J is TRBJ2-1; tentative D call: TRBD1 (5 bases). The germline gives CDR1 DFQATT, CDR2 SNEGSKA (reference sequence). The CDR3 contains 10 residues. V lost 6 bases to trimming and J lost 10 bases, with 10 bases between them. CDR3 nucleotide sequence: TGCAGTGCCCTGACAGCAGAGCAGTTCTTC. It translates to CSALTAEQFF.

This clone has a handful of counts. The rearrangement uses TRBV14 and TRBJ1-3; TRBD1 is a possible D gene (5 bases). The CDR3 consists of 15 residues. The V and J ends lost 3 bases and 0 bases respectively, with 9 bases between them. Germline CDR1 reads SGHDN; CDR2 reads FVKESK. The CDR3 DNA reads TGTGCCAGCAGCCACCGGGGGTCCTCTGGAAACACCATATATTTT. This codes for CASSHRGSSGNTIYF.

The chain links TRBV5-1 to TRBJ2-3, with D possibly matching TRBD2 (5 bases). V shed 4 bases and J shed 1 base, with 13 bases lying between them. CDR1 is SGHRS, CDR2 YFSETQ, per germline. CDR3 size: 15 residues. CDR3 sequence (DNA): TGCGCCAGCAGCCCGGCACTAGACCGCACAGATACGCAGTATTTT. Its protein is CASSPALDRTDTQYF. Supplemented by reference TRBV5-1 and TRBJ2-3, the full variable domain reads KAGVTQTPRYLIKTRGQQVTLSCSPISGHRSVSWYQQTPGQGLQFLFEYFSETQRNKGNFPGRFSGRQFSNSRSEMNVSTLELGDSALYLCASSPALDRTDTQYFGPGTRLTVL.

The rearrangement links TRBV19 to TRBJ1-1, with 7 bases identical to TRBD1. The ends lost 6 bases at V and 5 bases at J; junction bases unmatched: 6. The germline V gene has CDR1 LNHDA and CDR2 SQIVND (reference sequence). The CDR3 is made up of 13 amino acids. CDR3 sequence reads: CASSEQGVTEAFF. The CDR3 nucleotides read TGTGCCAGTAGCGAGCAGGGGGTAACTGAAGCTTTCTTT.

V and J are TRBV5-4 and TRBJ1-4, with D perhaps matching TRBD1 (5 bases). The germline CDR1 and CDR2 sequences are SGHNT and YYREEE (reference sequence). The V end was cut by 4 bases, the J end by 4 bases, with 11 bases between. CDR3 length: 14 residues. The CDR3 loop is CASSPGPNNEKLFF. For the CDR3, the DNA is TGTGCCAGCAGCCCGGGACCGAATAATGAAAAACTGTTTTTT.

This chain links TRBV10-2 with TRBJ1-6; maybe TRBD1 (6 bases). CDR1 and CDR2 (germline): WSHSY, SAAADI. The CDR3 length is 16 residues. V lost 6 bases to trimming and J lost 6 bases, with 18 bases between them. In DNA, the CDR3 is TGCGCCAGCAGGATAGAAACAGGGACGAGTAATTCACCCCTCCACTTT. Its protein is CASRIETGTSNSPLHF.

The genes are TRBV5-1 and TRBJ2-5; tentative D call: TRBD2 (6 bases). The V gene's germline CDR1 is SGHRS and CDR2 YFSETQ. This CDR3 has 13 amino acids. Deletions cut 1 base from V and 5 bases from J, with 9 bases between. The CDR3 here is CASSLSGRETQYF. CDR3 nucleotide sequence: TGCGCCAGCAGCTTGTCTGGGAGGGAGACCCAGTACTTC.

This clone appeared once. The chain's CDR3 is CASSRDRGLSEQYF. For the CDR3, the DNA is TGTGCCAGTAGTCGGGACAGGGGGCTGAGTGAGCAGTACTTC. This chain connects TRBV19 to TRBJ2-7; 12 bases fit TRBD1. The germline V gene encodes CDR1 LNHDA and CDR2 SQIVND (reference sequence). This CDR3 contains 14 residues. J gave up 7 bases and V 5 bases, and 6 bases lay outside the gene matches.

The chain is built from TRBV30 and TRBJ2-2; TRBD1 agrees at 7 bases. Losses at the gene ends were 1 base for V and 3 bases for J; bases not matched to a gene: 2. The CDR3 loop spans 14 amino acids. CDR1 is GTSNPN, CDR2 SVGIG, per germline (reference sequence). The CDR3: CAWSGTGDTGELFF. The CDR3 DNA follows: TGTGCCTGGAGTGGGACAGGAGACACCGGGGAGCTGTTTTTT.

This rearrangement joins TRBV6-5 to TRBJ1-1, with TRBD1 matching over 8 bases. The CDR3 is made up of 14 amino acids. The ends lost 7 bases at V and 1 base at J; junction bases unmatched: 5. CDR1 and CDR2 from the germline V gene are MNHEY and SVGAGI. For the CDR3, the DNA is TGTGCCAGCACCCGGACAGGGAGGAACACTGAAGCTTTCTTT. This sequence encodes CASTRTGRNTEAFF.

CDR3 bases: TGTGCCAGCAGCTTACCCCCAGGAAGCCTTAATGAAGCTTTCTTT. It specifies CASSLPPGSLNEAFF. The chain couples TRBV7-2 to TRBJ1-1; D not resolved. Germline V gene lookup returns CDR1 SGHTA and CDR2 FQGNSA. The CDR3 is 15 residues long. The V end was cut by 2 bases, the J end by 7 bases, with 17 bases between.

Comment on this clone: Other DNA sequences of this sample code for an identical CDR3. The gene calls are TRBV30 and TRBJ2-1; D might be TRBD1 or TRBD2, each matching 5 bases. Germline lookup yields CDR1 GTSNPN and CDR2 SVGIG (reference sequence). Trimming pared 2 bases from V and 0 bases from J, leaving 11 bases between. The CDR3 has 15 amino acids. For the CDR3, the DNA is TGTGCCTGGAGTAGTGGGACGAGCTCCTACAATGAGCAGTTCTTC. Translation: CAWSSGTSSYNEQFF.

This clone was recorded only once. The chain employs TRBV19 and TRBJ2-1; possibly TRBD2 for D (6 bases). Germline-derived CDR1 and CDR2 are LNHDA and SQIVND (reference sequence). V dropped 5 bases and J dropped 8 bases, with 16 bases sitting between them. The CDR3 sequence is 14 residues long. The CDR3 DNA sequence: TGTGCCAGTAGTCCTTCTGCCGGGACTCATGAGCAGTTCTTC. Translation gives CASSPSAGTHEQFF.